The 9 T cell receptor beta chains below all came from one sample that was sequenced in a study of metastatic and nonmetastatic thyroid tumors. Using MiXCR, TCRdb reanalyzed the PCR reads. The sample includes tens of thousands of clones, 12% of them seen just once. Thyroid surgery had not been preceded by any treatment in any patient. Sequencing used blood. Every receptor here comes from a male donor with papillary thyroid cancer or a benign thyroid nodule (not recorded which). Some clones in this sample may be carry-over from other donors' samples.

In this sample, this clone is medium-sized. The chain is built from TRBV6-1 and TRBJ2-3; possible D gene TRBD1, 5 bases. The CDR3 is made up of 13 amino acids. Germline CDR1 is MNHNS and CDR2 is SASEGT. V was shortened by 6 bases and J by 5 bases, with 12 bases between the two germline ends. CDR3 residues: CASRPGRRDTQYF. CDR3 sequence (DNA): TGTGCCAGCAGGCCAGGGCGTAGAGATACGCAGTATTTT.

By share, this clone counts as medium-sized. The rearrangement uses TRBV28 and TRBJ1-2, with no clear D. This CDR3 contains 14 residues. V shed 6 bases and J shed 4 bases, with 15 bases lying between them. Germline V gene data show CDR1 as MDHEN and CDR2 as SYDVKM. The CDR3 here is CASRRIAEGYGYTF. The CDR3 nucleotides read TGTGCCAGCAGAAGGATCGCTGAAGGCTATGGCTACACCTTC.

This clone is medium-sized within its sample. In DNA form, the CDR3 reads TGTGCCAGCAGTTCCGACAGGGGGCGGGTTGGCTACACCTTC. Translating it yields CASSSDRGRVGYTF. J is TRBJ1-2 and V is TRBV28; TRBD1 agrees at 10 bases. The CDR3 has 14 amino acids. With 4 bases clipped from V and 7 bases from J, the junction kept 6 bases outside the gene matches. Germline values: CDR1 MDHEN, CDR2 SYDVKM.

This clone was seen repeatedly, ten times or more. The chain combines TRBV13 with TRBJ1-1; D is undetermined. CDR1 is PRHDT and CDR2 is FYEKMQ in the germline V gene (reference sequence). The ends were cut back, 5 bases at V and 7 bases at J, with 5 bases in the middle. The CDR3 is 10 amino acids. The CDR3 nucleotides are TGTGCCAGCAGCCGTAGTGAAGCTTTCTTT. Protein: CASSRSEAFF.

This clone was found many times. The rearrangement uses TRBV11-1 and TRBJ2-3; TRBD1 might be the D (6 bases). Per the germline V gene, CDR1 is SGHAT and CDR2 is FQDESV (reference sequence). The CDR3 contains 16 residues. V lost 4 bases to trimming and J lost 2 bases, with 16 bases between them. The CDR3 region has the DNA TGTGCCAGCAGCTACCTGGGTGGACAGCTCACAGATACGCAGTATTTT. Its protein product is CASSYLGGQLTDTQYF.

This clone was seen ten or more times. Since a much larger clone is just one base distant, this may be a read error. The same CDR3 also results from other DNA sequences found in this sample. This sequence joins TRBV6-2 or TRBV6-3 and TRBJ2-1, with 9 bases lining up with TRBD1. Germline loops: CDR1 MNHEY, CDR2 SVGEGT. The CDR3 is 16 residues long. Trimming cost V 2 bases and J 9 bases; bases outside gene matches: 11. CDR3 sequence: CASSYGPGQGASEQFF. For the CDR3, the DNA is TGTGCCAGCAGTTACGGTCCGGGACAGGGCGCAAGTGAGCAGTTCTTC.

This clone was picked up many times. The chain has TRBV28 and TRBJ1-1; a possible D gene is TRBD1 (6 bases). The CDR3 contains 14 residues. V was shortened by 5 bases and J by 10 bases, with 20 bases between the two germline ends. Germline V gene sequence: CDR1 MDHEN, CDR2 SYDVKM. The DNA of the CDR3 is TGTGCCAGCAGTCCACCCCGGACAGTCCTGGGAGCTTTCTTT. Its translation: CASSPPRTVLGAFF. The whole variable domain, remainder taken from reference TRBV28 and TRBJ1-1, is DVKVTQSSRYLVKRTGEKVFLECVQDMDHENMFWYRQDPGLGLRLIYFSYDVKMKEKGDIPEGYSVSREKKERFSLILESASTNQTSMYLCASSPPRTVLGAFFGQGTRLTVV.

This clone was observed many times. The rearrangement joins TRBV5-1 to TRBJ2-1; 14 nucleotides line up with TRBD2. Germline CDR1 SGHRS, CDR2 YFSETQ. The ends lost 4 bases at V and 9 bases at J; junction bases unmatched: 6. The CDR3 has 15 amino acids. The CDR3 nucleotides read TGCGCCAGCAGCGAGGGACTAGCGGGAGAGGGTGAGCAGTTCTTC. Protein product: CASSEGLAGEGEQFF. The variable domain in full, with the rest retrieved from reference TRBV5-1 and TRBJ2-1, is KAGVTQTPRYLIKTRGQQVTLSCSPISGHRSVSWYQQTPGQGLQFLFEYFSETQRNKGNFPGRFSGRQFSNSRSEMNVSTLELGDSALYLCASSEGLAGEGEQFFGPGTRLTVL.

This clone was counted a few times. Different DNA sequences within this sample yield the same CDR3. V and J are TRBV6-4 and TRBJ2-3; possible D gene TRBD1, 6 bases. V lost 4 bases and J lost 1, with 12 bases in between. The CDR3 has 15 residues. Looked up from germline, CDR1 is MRHNA and CDR2 is SNTAGT. The CDR3 spells CASSAGAGGTDTQYF. CDR3 sequence (DNA): TGTGCCAGCAGTGCCGGTGCAGGGGGCACAGATACGCAGTATTTT.